Listed below are T cell receptor beta chains from one sample, sequenced in a study of cytomegalovirus exposure and HLA in healthy donors. TCRdb keeps only in-frame clones here, not all; method: immunoSEQ multiplex PCR. The sample includes around 150,000 clones, about 70% of them seen just once. The sample was PBMCs. The receptor set was obtained from a male donor in good health and CMV-seronegative. Each CDR3 is given with its conserved first and last residue. D genes are given only for firm matches. The listing skips clone size in some rows; elsewhere it reads once, few, many or a size class.

TRBD2 15 TRBJ2-7 TRBV7-2 . CASSAGLAGYYEQYF TGTGCCAGCAGCGCCGGACTAGCGGGGTACTACGAGCAGTACTTC
TRBD2 16 TRBJ2-3 TRBV6-6 . CASSYGAGGPRNTQYF TGTGCCAGCAGTTACGGAGCGGGGGGGCCTAGGAATACGCAGTATTTT
TRBD2 15 TRBJ2-5 TRBV7-2 . CASSPGTSRQETQYF TGTGCCAGCAGCCCCGGGACTAGTAGGCAGGAGACCCAGTACTTC
. 14 TRBJ2-6 TRBV5-4 . CASSSGGGANVLTF TGTGCCAGCAGCTCGGGTGGTGGGGCCAACGTCCTGACTTTC
. 13 TRBJ2-7 TRBV7-2 . CASGSNRAYEQYF TGTGCCAGCGGCTCCAACAGGGCCTACGAGCAGTACTTC
. 16 TRBJ1-5 TRBV18 . CASSPDSGQLNQPQHF TGTGCCAGCTCACCCGACTCTGGACAGCTTAATCAGCCCCAGCATTTT
TRBD2 16 TRBJ2-7 TRBV28 . CASSFSLAGGRYEQYF TGTGCCAGCAGTTTTAGCTTGGCGGGGGGGCGCTACGAGCAGTACTTC
TRBD1 15 TRBJ1-1 TRBV5-1 . CASSASWAGGAEAFF TGCGCCAGCAGCGCCTCTTGGGCAGGGGGTGCTGAAGCTTTCTTT
. 16 TRBJ1-3 TRBV7-9 . CASSLARRSSGNTIYF TGTGCCAGCAGCTTAGCGAGGAGGAGCTCTGGAAACACCATATATTTT
. 11 TRBJ2-7 TRBV6-5 . CASSTGYEQYF TGTGCCAGCAGTACCGGGTACGAGCAGTACTTC
TRBD2 20 TRBJ2-1 TRBV7-3 . CASSLRGLAGGEKVYNEQFF TGTGCCAGCAGCTTAAGAGGACTAGCGGGAGGCGAGAAGGTATACAATGAGCAGTTCTTC
TRBD2 18 TRBJ2-1 TRBV7-3 . CASSLGSGRFSSYNEQFF TGTGCCAGCAGTTTAGGTAGCGGGAGGTTCAGCTCCTACAATGAGCAGTTCTTC
TRBD2 20 TRBJ2-1 TRBV5-1 . CASSLATSGRAVISYNEQFF TGCGCCAGCAGCTTGGCCACTAGCGGGAGAGCGGTAATATCCTACAATGAGCAGTTCTTC
. 12 TRBJ1-4 TRBV4-1 . CASSPLGGKLFF TGCGCCAGCAGTCCGCTAGGGGGAAAACTGTTTTTT
. 19 TRBJ2-1 TRBV19 once CASSIDLGRGTRGYNEQFF TGTGCCAGTAGTATAGATCTAGGCCGAGGGACACGGGGTTACAATGAGCAGTTCTTC
TRBD2 17 TRBJ2-1 TRBV11-3 . CASSLARTSGGINEQFF TGTGCCAGCAGCTTAGCCCGGACTAGCGGGGGGATAAATGAGCAGTTCTTC
TRBD2 16 TRBJ2-1 TRBV2 . CASSGTLAGGINEQFF TGTGCCAGCAGTGGCACTCTAGCGGGGGGAATCAATGAGCAGTTCTTC
. 16 TRBJ1-2 TRBV29-1 . CSVEGQRAGAPYGYTF TGCAGCGTTGAAGGTCAACGGGCAGGGGCCCCCTATGGCTACACCTTC
TRBD1 13 TRBJ2-7 TRBV6-1 . CASLRQGNYEQYF TGTGCCAGCTTACGACAGGGGAACTACGAGCAGTACTTC
TRBD1 18 TRBJ1-4 TRBV18 once CASSPSSPGQGLKEKLFF TGTGCCAGCTCACCAAGTTCGCCGGGACAGGGGCTAAAAGAAAAACTGTTTTTT
. 14 TRBJ2-2 TRBV19 . CASSIERGTGELFF TGTGCCAGTAGTATCGAGCGTGGGACCGGGGAGCTGTTTTTT
. 15 TRBJ1-1 TRBV9 . CASSVAPTENTEAFF TGTGCCAGCAGCGTAGCCCCTACAGAGAACACTGAAGCTTTCTTT
TRBD1 15 TRBJ2-7 TRBV5-5 few CASSLRQGVLYEQYF TGTGCCAGCAGCTTAAGACAGGGCGTTCTCTACGAGCAGTACTTC
. 12 TRBJ2-1 TRBV7-2 . CASRPWAGPGFF TGTGCCAGTCGCCCATGGGCGGGGCCAGGGTTCTTC
. 14 TRBJ1-3 TRBV7-9 . CASSLASGGNTIYF TGTGCCAGCAGCTTAGCATCAGGCGGAAACACCATATATTTT
. 15 TRBJ1-5 TRBV19 . CASSPPGLAYQPQHF TGTGCCAGTAGTCCCCCGGGACTAGCGTATCAGCCCCAGCATTTT
TRBD1 15 TRBJ1-3 TRBV28 . CASCRDRGFGDTIYF TGTGCCAGCTGCCGAGACAGGGGTTTTGGTGACACCATATATTTT
TRBD2 16 TRBJ2-3 TRBV7-2 . CASSSLAGGPTRTQYF TGTGCCAGCAGCTCTCTAGCGGGGGGGCCAACCCGTACGCAGTATTTT
. 13 TRBJ2-7 TRBV7-9 . CASSLDSSPEQYF TGTGCCAGCAGCTTAGATTCCTCTCCCGAGCAGTACTTC
TRBD2 17 TRBJ2-5 TRBV18 . CASSPRERGGTGETQYF TGTGCCAGCTCCCCACGGGAGCGGGGGGGCACTGGTGAGACCCAGTACTTC
TRBD2 15 TRBJ2-5 TRBV5-1 . CASSFESGRKETQYF TGCGCCAGCAGCTTTGAGAGCGGGAGAAAAGAGACCCAGTACTTC
TRBD1 19 TRBJ1-3 TRBV12-5 . CASGLVPDGQGLGGNTIYF TGTGCTAGTGGTTTGGTACCCGACGGACAGGGATTGGGAGGAAACACCATATATTTT
. 14 TRBJ1-6 TRBV28 . CASSLDRSDSPLHF TGTGCCAGCAGTTTAGACAGGTCGGACTCACCCCTCCACTTT
TRBD1 13 TRBJ1-1 TRBV29-1 . CSVGQGKNTEAFF TGCAGCGTGGGACAGGGGAAGAACACTGAAGCTTTCTTT
. 13 TRBJ1-6 TRBV30 . CAWTSSYNSPLHF TGTGCCTGGACCAGCTCCTATAATTCACCCCTCCACTTT
TRBD1 15 TRBJ2-7 TRBV2 . CASTITGQGSDEQYF TGTGCCAGCACTATAACGGGACAGGGATCTGACGAGCAGTACTTC
TRBD1 15 TRBJ2-7 TRBV18 . CASSLGQGATYEQYF TGTGCCAGCTCACTCGGACAGGGCGCTACCTACGAGCAGTACTTC
. 13 TRBJ1-2 TRBV7-9 few CASSSETDYGYTF TGTGCCAGCAGCTCCGAGACAGACTATGGCTACACCTTC
TRBD2 14 TRBJ2-1 TRBV19 . CASRRRESRNEQFF TGTGCCAGTAGGAGGCGGGAGAGTCGGAATGAGCAGTTCTTC
TRBD1 14 TRBJ1-1 TRBV10-3 . CAISGGQGNTEAFF TGTGCCATCAGTGGGGGACAGGGGAACACTGAAGCTTTCTTT
. 17 TRBJ1-1 TRBV9 . CASSPGPAGGMNTEAFF TGTGCCAGCAGCCCCGGTCCCGCGGGGGGGATGAACACTGAAGCTTTCTTT
. 13 TRBJ1-1 TRBV7-2 . CASGAWQNTEAFF TGTGCCAGCGGGGCCTGGCAGAACACTGAAGCTTTCTTT
TRBD2 17 TRBJ2-7 TRBV10-3 . CAISDALAGAGGYEQYF TGTGCCATCAGTGACGCCTTAGCGGGGGCCGGTGGATACGAGCAGTACTTC
TRBD1 13 TRBJ2-7 TRBV7-3 . CASSLQQGHEQYF TGTGCCAGCTCCCTTCAACAGGGGCACGAGCAGTACTTC
TRBD2 16 TRBJ2-3 TRBV5-8 . CASSLHSSGSTDTQYF TGTGCCAGCAGCTTGCATTCTAGCGGAAGCACAGATACGCAGTATTTT
. 14 TRBJ2-6 TRBV19 . CASSTRSGANVLTF TGTGCCAGTTCTACTCGCTCTGGGGCCAACGTCCTGACTTTC
TRBD2 14 TRBJ2-7 TRBV5-1 once CASRGLVSPYEQYF TGCGCCAGCAGGGGACTAGTCAGTCCCTACGAGCAGTACTTC
. 16 TRBJ2-6 TRBV18 . CASSPSQVPGANVLTF TGTGCCAGCTCACCAAGTCAGGTCCCTGGGGCCAACGTCCTGACTTTC
. 14 TRBJ1-1 TRBV28 few CASSPPGRHTEAFF TGTGCCAGCAGTCCCCCCGGGAGGCACACTGAAGCTTTCTTT
. 18 TRBJ1-2 TRBV18 . CASSLGGEEYAIGYGYTF TGTGCCAGCTCACTCGGTGGGGAGGAATACGCTATTGGCTATGGCTACACCTTC
TRBD1 14 TRBJ1-2 TRBV18 . CASPPGQGAYGYTF TGTGCCAGCCCACCGGGACAGGGGGCCTATGGCTACACCTTC
. 17 TRBJ1-5 TRBV15 few CATSRDIGAGGNQPQHF TGTGCCACCAGCAGAGATATAGGGGCCGGAGGCAATCAGCCCCAGCATTTT
TRBD2 15 TRBJ2-2 TRBV2 . CASTSSGTPWGELFF TGTGCCAGCACTTCTAGCGGGACCCCATGGGGGGAGCTGTTTTTT
TRBD2 14 TRBJ2-7 TRBV6-5 . CASSLAGGLHEQYF TGTGCCAGCAGTTTAGCGGGGGGGCTCCACGAGCAGTACTTC